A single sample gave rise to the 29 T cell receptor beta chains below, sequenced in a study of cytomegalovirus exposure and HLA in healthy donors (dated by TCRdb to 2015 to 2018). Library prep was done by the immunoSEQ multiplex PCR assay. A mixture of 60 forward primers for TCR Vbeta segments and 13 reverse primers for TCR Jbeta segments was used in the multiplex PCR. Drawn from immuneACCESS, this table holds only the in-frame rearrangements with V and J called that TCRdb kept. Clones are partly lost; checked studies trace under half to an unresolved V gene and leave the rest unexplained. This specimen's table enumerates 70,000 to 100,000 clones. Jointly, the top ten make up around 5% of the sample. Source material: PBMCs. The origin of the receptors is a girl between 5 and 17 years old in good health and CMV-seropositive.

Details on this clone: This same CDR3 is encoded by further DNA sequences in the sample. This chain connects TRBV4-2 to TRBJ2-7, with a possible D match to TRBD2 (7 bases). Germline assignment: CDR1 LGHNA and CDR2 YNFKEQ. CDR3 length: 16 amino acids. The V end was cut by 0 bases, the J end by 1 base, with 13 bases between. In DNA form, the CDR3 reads TGTGCCAGCAGCCAAGAGGCGGGGGCCTTTTCCTACGAGCAGTACTTC. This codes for CASSQEAGAFSYEQYF.

This chain's CDR3 is CASSQERDRAYEQYV. The CDR3 nucleotides read TGCGCCAGCAGCCAAGAGCGGGACCGCGCCTACGAGCAGTACGTC. The J gene is TRBJ2-7, the V gene TRBV4-3; possible D gene TRBD2, 6 bases. CDR1 and CDR2 (germline): LGHNA, YSLEER. This CDR3 has 15 amino acids. V lost 0 bases to trimming and J lost 2 bases, with 11 bases between them.

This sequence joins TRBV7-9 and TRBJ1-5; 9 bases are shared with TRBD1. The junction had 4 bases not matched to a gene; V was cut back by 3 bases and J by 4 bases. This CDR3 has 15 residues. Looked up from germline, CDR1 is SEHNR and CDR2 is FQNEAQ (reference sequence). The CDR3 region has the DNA TGTGCCAGCAGCTTGGTGGGACAGGGTAATCAGCCCCAGCATTTT. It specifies CASSLVGQGNQPQHF.

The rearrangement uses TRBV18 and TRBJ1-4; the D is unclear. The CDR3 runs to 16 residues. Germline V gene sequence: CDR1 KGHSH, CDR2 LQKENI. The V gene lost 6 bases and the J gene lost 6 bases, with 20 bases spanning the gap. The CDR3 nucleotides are TGTGCCAGCTCTCAACAATATTCAATTCCACATGAAAAACTGTTTTTT. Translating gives CASSQQYSIPHEKLFF.

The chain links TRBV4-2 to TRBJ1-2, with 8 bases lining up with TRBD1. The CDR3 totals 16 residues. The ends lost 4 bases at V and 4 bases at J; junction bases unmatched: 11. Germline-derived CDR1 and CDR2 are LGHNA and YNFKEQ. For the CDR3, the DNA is TGTGCCAGCAGCCCGGAGGTGGGACAGGACTCCTATGGCTACACCTTC. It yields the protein CASSPEVGQDSYGYTF.

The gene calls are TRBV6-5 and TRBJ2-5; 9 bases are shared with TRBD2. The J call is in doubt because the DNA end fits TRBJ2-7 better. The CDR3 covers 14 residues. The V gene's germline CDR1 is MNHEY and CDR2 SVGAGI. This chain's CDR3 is CASSYGGGEYEQYF. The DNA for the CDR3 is TGTGCCAGCAGTTACGGCGGGGGGGAATACGAGCAGTACTTC.

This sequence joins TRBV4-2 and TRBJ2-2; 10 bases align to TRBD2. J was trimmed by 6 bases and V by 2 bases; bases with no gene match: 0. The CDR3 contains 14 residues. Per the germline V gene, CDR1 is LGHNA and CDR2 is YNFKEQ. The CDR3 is CASSQLAGAGELFF. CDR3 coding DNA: TGTGCCAGCAGCCAACTAGCGGGGGCCGGGGAGCTGTTTTTT.

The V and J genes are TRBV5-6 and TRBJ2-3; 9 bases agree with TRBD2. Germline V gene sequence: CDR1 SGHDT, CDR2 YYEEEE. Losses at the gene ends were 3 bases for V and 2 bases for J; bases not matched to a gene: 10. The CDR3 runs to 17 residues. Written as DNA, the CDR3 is TGTGCCAGCAGCTCGGCCTCTAGCGGGACTTACACAGATACGCAGTATTTT. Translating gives CASSSASSGTYTDTQYF.

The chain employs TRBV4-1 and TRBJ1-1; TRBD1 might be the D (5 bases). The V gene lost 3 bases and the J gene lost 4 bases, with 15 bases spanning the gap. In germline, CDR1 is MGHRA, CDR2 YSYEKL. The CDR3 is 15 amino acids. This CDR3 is CASSHLGGRSTEAFF. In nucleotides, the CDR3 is TGCGCCAGCAGCCATTTGGGGGGGAGAAGCACTGAAGCTTTCTTT.

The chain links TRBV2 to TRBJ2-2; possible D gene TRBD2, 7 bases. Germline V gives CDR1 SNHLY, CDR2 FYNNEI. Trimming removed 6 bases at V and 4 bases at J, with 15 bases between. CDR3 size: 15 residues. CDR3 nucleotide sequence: TGTGCCAGCAGGGCCGGGGGGCAAGGCACCGGGGAGCTGTTTTTT. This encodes CASRAGGQGTGELFF.

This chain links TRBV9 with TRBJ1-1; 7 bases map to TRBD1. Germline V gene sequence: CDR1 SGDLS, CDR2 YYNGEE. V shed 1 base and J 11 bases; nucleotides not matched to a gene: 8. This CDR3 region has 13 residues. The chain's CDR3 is CASSVLSGTEAFF. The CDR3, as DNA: TGTGCCAGCAGCGTACTTTCTGGGACAGAGGCTTTCTTT.

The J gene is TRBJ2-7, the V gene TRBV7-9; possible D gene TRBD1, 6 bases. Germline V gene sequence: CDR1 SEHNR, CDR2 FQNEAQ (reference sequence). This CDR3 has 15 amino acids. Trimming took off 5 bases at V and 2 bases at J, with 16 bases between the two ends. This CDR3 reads CASSQPDRPTYEQYF. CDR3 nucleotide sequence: TGTGCCAGCAGCCAACCGGACAGACCTACCTACGAGCAGTACTTC. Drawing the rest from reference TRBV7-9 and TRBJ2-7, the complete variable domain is DTGVSQNPRHKITKRGQNVTFRCDPISEHNRLYWYRQTLGQGPEFLTYFQNEAQLEKSRLLSDRFSAERPKGSFSTLEIQRTEQGDSAMYLCASSQPDRPTYEQYFGPGTRLTVT.

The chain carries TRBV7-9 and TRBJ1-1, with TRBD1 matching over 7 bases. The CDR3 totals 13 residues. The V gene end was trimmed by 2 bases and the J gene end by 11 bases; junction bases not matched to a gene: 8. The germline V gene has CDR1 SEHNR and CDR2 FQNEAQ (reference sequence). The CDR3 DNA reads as TGTGCCAGCAGCTTATCACTACAGGGGAACGCTTTCTTT. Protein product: CASSLSLQGNAFF.

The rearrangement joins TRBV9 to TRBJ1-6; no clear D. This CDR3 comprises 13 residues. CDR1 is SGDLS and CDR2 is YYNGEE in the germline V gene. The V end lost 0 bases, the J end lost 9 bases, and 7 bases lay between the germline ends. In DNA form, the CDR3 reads TGTGCCAGCAGCGTAGGCGAAGTTTCACCCCTCCACTTT. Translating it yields CASSVGEVSPLHF.

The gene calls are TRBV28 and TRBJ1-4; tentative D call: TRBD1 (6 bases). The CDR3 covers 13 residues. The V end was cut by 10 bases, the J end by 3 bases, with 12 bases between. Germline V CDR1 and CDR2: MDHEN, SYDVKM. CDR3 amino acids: CAIGGAANEKLFF. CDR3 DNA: TGTGCCATCGGGGGGGCAGCTAATGAAAAACTGTTTTTT.

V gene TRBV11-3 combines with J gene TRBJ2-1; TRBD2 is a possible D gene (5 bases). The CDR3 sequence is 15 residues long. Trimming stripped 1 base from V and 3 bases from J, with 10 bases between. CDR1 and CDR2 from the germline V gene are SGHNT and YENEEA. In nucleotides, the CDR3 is TGTGCCAGCAGCTTAGGAGCAGGACTCTACAATGAGCAGTTCTTC. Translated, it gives CASSLGAGLYNEQFF. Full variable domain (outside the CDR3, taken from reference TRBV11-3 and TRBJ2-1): EAGVVQSPRYKIIEKKQPVAFWCNPISGHNTLYWYLQNLGQGPELLIRYENEEAVDDSQLPKDRFSAERLKGVDSTLKIQPAELGDSAVYLCASSLGAGLYNEQFFGPGTRLTVL.

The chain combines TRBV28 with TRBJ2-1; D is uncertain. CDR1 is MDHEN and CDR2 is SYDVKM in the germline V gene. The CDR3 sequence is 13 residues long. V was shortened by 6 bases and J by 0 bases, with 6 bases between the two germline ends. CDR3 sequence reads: CASRQSSYNEQFF. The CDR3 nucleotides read TGTGCCAGCAGACAGAGCTCCTACAATGAGCAGTTCTTC.

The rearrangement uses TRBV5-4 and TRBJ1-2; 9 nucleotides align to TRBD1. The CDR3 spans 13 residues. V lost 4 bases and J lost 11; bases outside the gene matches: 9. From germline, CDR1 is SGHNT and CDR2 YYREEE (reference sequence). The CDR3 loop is CASSHDRDREYTF. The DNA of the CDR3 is TGTGCCAGCAGCCACGACCGGGACAGGGAGTACACCTTC.

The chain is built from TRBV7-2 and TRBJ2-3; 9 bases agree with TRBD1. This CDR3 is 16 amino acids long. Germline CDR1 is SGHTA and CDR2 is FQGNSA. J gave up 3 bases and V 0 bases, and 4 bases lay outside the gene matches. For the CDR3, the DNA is TGTGCCAGCAGCTTAGCCCTGGGACAGGGTACAGATACGCAGTATTTT. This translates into CASSLALGQGTDTQYF.

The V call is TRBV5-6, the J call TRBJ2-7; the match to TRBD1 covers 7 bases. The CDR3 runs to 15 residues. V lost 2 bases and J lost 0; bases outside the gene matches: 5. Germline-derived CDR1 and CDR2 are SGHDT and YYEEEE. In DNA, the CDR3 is TGTGCCAGCAGCTTCGGACAGGCGAGCTCCTACGAGCAGTACTTC. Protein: CASSFGQASSYEQYF.

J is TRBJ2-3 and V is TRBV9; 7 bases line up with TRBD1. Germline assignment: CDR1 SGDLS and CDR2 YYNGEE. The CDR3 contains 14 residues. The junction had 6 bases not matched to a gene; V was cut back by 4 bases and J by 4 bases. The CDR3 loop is CASSPRQGADTQYF. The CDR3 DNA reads TGTGCCAGCAGCCCTAGGCAGGGGGCAGATACGCAGTATTTT.

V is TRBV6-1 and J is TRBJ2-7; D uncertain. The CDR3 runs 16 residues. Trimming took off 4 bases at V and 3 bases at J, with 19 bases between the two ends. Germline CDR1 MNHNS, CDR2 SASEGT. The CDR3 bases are TGTGCCAGCAGTGGGCCTACCGGGTTCAATTTCTACGAGCAGTACTTC. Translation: CASSGPTGFNFYEQYF.

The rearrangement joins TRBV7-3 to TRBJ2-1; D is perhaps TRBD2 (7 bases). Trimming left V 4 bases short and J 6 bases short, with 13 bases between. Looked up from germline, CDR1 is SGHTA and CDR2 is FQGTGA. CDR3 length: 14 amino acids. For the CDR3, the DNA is TGTGCCAGCAGCTCCTCCGGGGGGCGCAATGAGCAGTTCTTC. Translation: CASSSSGGRNEQFF.

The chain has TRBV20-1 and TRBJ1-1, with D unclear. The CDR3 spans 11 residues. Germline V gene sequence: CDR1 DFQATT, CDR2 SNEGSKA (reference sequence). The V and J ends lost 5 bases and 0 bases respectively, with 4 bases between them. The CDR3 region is CSAVLNTEAFF. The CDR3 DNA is TGCAGTGCTGTCTTGAACACTGAAGCTTTCTTT.

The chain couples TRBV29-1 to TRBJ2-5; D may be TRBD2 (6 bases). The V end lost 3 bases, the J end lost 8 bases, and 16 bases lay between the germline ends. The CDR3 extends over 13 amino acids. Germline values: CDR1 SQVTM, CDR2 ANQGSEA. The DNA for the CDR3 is TGCAGCGTTGAGGAGGGGCTAACGGGTACCCAGTACTTC. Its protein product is CSVEEGLTGTQYF.

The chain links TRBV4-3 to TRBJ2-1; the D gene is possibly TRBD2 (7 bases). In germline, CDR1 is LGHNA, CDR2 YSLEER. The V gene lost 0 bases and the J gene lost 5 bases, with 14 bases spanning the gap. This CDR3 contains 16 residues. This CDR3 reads CASSQDTPGGHNEQFF. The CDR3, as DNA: TGCGCCAGCAGCCAAGACACACCCGGGGGGCACAATGAGCAGTTCTTC.

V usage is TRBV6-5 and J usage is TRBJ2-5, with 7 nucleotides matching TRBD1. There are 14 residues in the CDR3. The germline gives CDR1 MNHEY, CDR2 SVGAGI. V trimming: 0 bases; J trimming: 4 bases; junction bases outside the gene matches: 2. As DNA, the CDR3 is TGTGCCAGCAGTTACTCGTCAGGGGGAGAGACCCAGTACTTC. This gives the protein CASSYSSGGETQYF.

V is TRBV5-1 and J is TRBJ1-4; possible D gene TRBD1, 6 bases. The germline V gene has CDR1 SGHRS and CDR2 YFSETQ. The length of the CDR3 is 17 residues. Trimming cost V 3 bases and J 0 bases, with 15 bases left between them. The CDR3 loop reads CASSYRQVDATNEKLFF. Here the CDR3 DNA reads TGCGCCAGCAGCTACAGACAGGTAGACGCAACTAATGAAAAACTGTTTTTT.

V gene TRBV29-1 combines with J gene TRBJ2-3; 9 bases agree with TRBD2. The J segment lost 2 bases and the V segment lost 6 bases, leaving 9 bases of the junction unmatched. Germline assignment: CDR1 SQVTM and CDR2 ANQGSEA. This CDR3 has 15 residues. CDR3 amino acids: CSVLRVAGVTDTQYF. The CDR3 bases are TGCAGCGTACTACGGGTAGCGGGGGTCACAGATACGCAGTATTTT.